One and the same sample provided the 31 T cell receptor beta chains below, sequenced in a study of CD8 T cells in Susac syndrome. With random hexamers, reverse transcription was performed on roughly 0.45 to 1 ug of RNA. Each CDR3 protein gets one entry after TCRdb re-called the immunoSEQ multiplex PCR reads with MiXCR. The sample lists under 150,000 distinct CDR3 sequences, approximately 94% occurring once. Sequenced sample: CD4+ T cells from PBMCs. Every receptor here comes from a human donor with Susac syndrome.

The chain employs TRBV15 and TRBJ1-1, with 7 positions matching TRBD1. The CDR3 has 13 amino acids. The V segment lost 1 base and the J segment 5 bases; nucleotides outside the gene matches: 1. CDR1 is LNHNV, CDR2 YYDKDF, per germline (reference sequence). CDR3 loop: CATSRAQGTEAFF. Written as DNA, the CDR3 is TGTGCCACCAGCAGAGCACAGGGGACTGAAGCTTTCTTT. The full variable domain, with the rest looked up from reference TRBV15 and TRBJ1-1, is DAMVIQNPRYQVTQFGKPVTLSCSQTLNHNVMYWYQQKSSQAPKLLFHYYDKDFNNEADTPDNFQSRRPNTSFCFLDIRSPGLGDTAMYLCATSRAQGTEAFFGQGTRLTVV.

The J gene is TRBJ1-5, the V gene TRBV5-1; D is unclear. The ends were cut back, 0 bases at V and 5 bases at J, with 9 bases in the middle. CDR1 and CDR2 from the germline V gene are SGHRS and YFSETQ. This CDR3 is built from 14 residues. Written as DNA, the CDR3 is TGCGCCAGCAGCTTGGACAGTTCGGATCAGCCCCAGCATTTT. Protein: CASSLDSSDQPQHF. The entire variable domain, with the rest obtained from reference TRBV5-1 and TRBJ1-5, is as follows: KAGVTQTPRYLIKTRGQQVTLSCSPISGHRSVSWYQQTPGQGLQFLFEYFSETQRNKGNFPGRFSGRQFSNSRSEMNVSTLELGDSALYLCASSLDSSDQPQHFGDGTRLSIL.

The chain joins TRBV7-2 to TRBJ2-7; D may be TRBD2 (7 bases). The germline V gene encodes CDR1 SGHTA and CDR2 FQGNSA. V was cut by 2 bases and J by 3 bases, with 14 bases left in between. There are 15 residues in the CDR3. Written as DNA, the CDR3 is TGTGCCAGCAGCTTATTGCCGGGGGGCAACTACGAGCAGTACTTC. It encodes CASSLLPGGNYEQYF.

CDR3 in amino acids: CASSLERTGELFF. The CDR3 DNA reads as TGTGCCAGCAGCTTGGAGAGGACCGGGGAGCTGTTTTTT. This chain connects TRBV5-4 to TRBJ2-2; D is undetermined. CDR3 size: 13 residues. Germline CDR1 and CDR2: SGHNT and YYREEE (reference sequence). The germline V and J ends were trimmed by 0 bases and 5 bases, with 5 bases remaining between them.

CDR3 sequence (DNA): TGTGCCATCAGTGGGGGATCAAGGAGGCATGAAGACTATGGCTACACCTTC. Amino acid sequence: CAISGGSRRHEDYGYTF. The V and J genes are TRBV10-3 and TRBJ1-2; no firm D call. The germline V gene has CDR1 ENHRY and CDR2 SYGVKD. V dropped 4 bases and J dropped 3 bases, with 21 bases sitting between them. CDR3 size: 17 residues.

The chain recombines TRBV12-3 or TRBV12-4 with TRBJ2-6; D unclear. Trimming removed 4 bases from V and 4 bases from J, with 17 bases in between. The CDR3 loop spans 17 amino acids. CDR3: CASSSFSGSPGANVLTF. CDR3 DNA: TGTGCCAGCAGTTCATTCTCTGGCAGTCCCGGGGCCAACGTCCTGACTTTC.

In DNA form, the CDR3 reads TGCGCCAGCAGCCAATGGGGACAGGGTTCCCACGAGCAGTACTTC. Amino acid sequence: CASSQWGQGSHEQYF. This chain links TRBV4-1 with TRBJ2-7; 9 nucleotides match TRBD1. This CDR3 comprises 15 residues. From germline, CDR1 is MGHRA and CDR2 YSYEKL. After removal of 2 bases from V and 5 bases from J, the junction contained 7 bases not matched to a gene.

This clonotype is a singleton in its sample. The rearrangement uses TRBV9 and TRBJ2-2; 7 bases map to TRBD1. The CDR3 runs to 16 residues. J lost 0 bases, V lost 3 bases, and 5 bases had no gene match. CDR1 is SGDLS and CDR2 is YYNGEE in the germline V gene. The DNA for the CDR3 is TGTGCCAGCAGCGCGGGACAGCTCACGAACACCGGGGAGCTGTTTTTT. Protein product: CASSAGQLTNTGELFF.

The chain uses TRBV18 and TRBJ2-1; D is possibly TRBD1 or TRBD2 (5 bases each). Germline-derived CDR1 and CDR2 are KGHSH and LQKENI. CDR3 length: 13 amino acids. With 0 bases removed from V and 7 bases from J, the gap between germline ends came to 7 bases. In nucleotides, the CDR3 is TGTGCCAGCTCACCACCGGGGACGAATGAGCAGTTCTTC. It translates to CASSPPGTNEQFF.

The rearrangement uses TRBV4-1 and TRBJ2-3, with D possibly being TRBD1 (5 bases). Germline V gene lookup returns CDR1 MGHRA and CDR2 YSYEKL. Trimming left V 4 bases short and J 1 base short, with 12 bases between. The CDR3 extends over 15 amino acids. CDR3 in DNA: TGCGCCAGCAGCCGACTGGGGCTCGGCACAGATACGCAGTATTTT. Its translation is CASSRLGLGTDTQYF.

This chain uses TRBV6-5 with TRBJ2-1; no clear D. Per the germline V gene, CDR1 is MNHEY and CDR2 is SVGAGI. The CDR3 loop spans 15 amino acids. V gave up 0 bases and J gave up 2 bases, with 8 bases separating them. The CDR3 is CASSYSSTAYNEQFF. In DNA, the CDR3 is TGTGCCAGCAGTTACTCGAGCACAGCCTACAATGAGCAGTTCTTC.

V is TRBV25-1 and J is TRBJ2-4; D uncertain. This CDR3 has 16 residues. V gave up 3 bases and J gave up 0 bases, with 12 bases separating them. Germline V lookup: CDR1 MGHDK, CDR2 SYGVNS. This CDR3 is CASSDSDGLAKNIQYF. The DNA for the CDR3 is TGTGCCAGCAGTGATTCGGACGGATTAGCCAAAAACATTCAGTACTTC.

The V and J genes are TRBV2 and TRBJ2-6; D remains ambiguous. V was cut by 6 bases and J by 1 base, with 10 bases left in between. CDR1 SNHLY and CDR2 FYNNEI come from the germline V gene. The CDR3 sequence is 15 residues long. This chain's CDR3 is CASSLSYSGANVLTF. In DNA form, the CDR3 reads TGTGCCAGCAGCCTTAGTTATTCTGGGGCCAACGTCCTGACTTTC. Looking up the rest from reference TRBV2 and TRBJ2-6 gives the full variable domain: EPEVTQTPSHQVTQMGQEVILRCVPISNHLYFYWYRQILGQKVEFLVSFYNNEISEKSEIFDDQFSVERPDGSNFTLKIRSTKLEDSAMYFCASSLSYSGANVLTFGAGSRLTVL.

The chain couples TRBV20-1 to TRBJ1-2; no clear D gene. Germline V gene sequence: CDR1 DFQATT, CDR2 SNEGSKA (reference sequence). This CDR3 comprises 11 residues. Trimming took 1 base from V and 8 from J, leaving 8 bases between them. The CDR3 here is CSARGANGYTF. The DNA of the CDR3 is TGCAGTGCTAGAGGGGCAAACGGCTACACCTTC.

V gene TRBV20-1 combines with J gene TRBJ2-1, with D unclear. CDR1 and CDR2 from the germline V gene are DFQATT and SNEGSKA (reference sequence). CDR3 length: 13 amino acids. The CDR3 sequence is CSVAGELYNEQFF. As DNA, the CDR3 is TGCAGCGTGGCCGGAGAGCTCTACAATGAGCAGTTCTTC.

This clonotype was detected once. J is TRBJ1-5 and V is TRBV6-6; TRBD1 might be the D (6 bases). The CDR3 is made up of 14 amino acids. Germline V lookup: CDR1 MNHNY, CDR2 SVGAGI (reference sequence). V lost 6 bases to trimming and J lost 3 bases, with 12 bases between them. CDR3 DNA: TGTGCCAGCAGAAGACAGGAACCCAATCAGCCCCAGCATTTT. Translation: CASRRQEPNQPQHF.

The rearrangement links TRBV5-4 to TRBJ2-3; D gene unclear. This CDR3 is 13 amino acids long. Deletions cut 3 bases from V and 1 base from J, with 6 bases between. CDR1 and CDR2 from the germline V gene are SGHNT and YYREEE (reference sequence). This CDR3 is CASSSPRTDTQYF. CDR3 coding DNA: TGTGCCAGCAGCTCACCTCGCACAGATACGCAGTATTTT.

A single count supports this clonotype. V gene TRBV6-2 or TRBV6-3 combines with J gene TRBJ2-5; 7 positions match TRBD2. Germline CDR1 is MNHEY and CDR2 is SVGEGT. J gave up 14 bases and V 6 bases, and 9 bases lay outside the gene matches. The CDR3 is 11 residues long. CDR3 residues: CASSQAGRPYF. The CDR3 bases are TGTGCCAGCAGCCAAGCGGGGAGGCCCTACTTC.

The CDR3 sequence: CSADVNGYTLNTEAFF. The CDR3 nucleotides are TGCAGTGCCGATGTAAACGGGTATACACTGAACACTGAAGCTTTCTTT. The chain uses TRBV20-1 and TRBJ1-1; D is ambiguous. Germline assignment: CDR1 DFQATT and CDR2 SNEGSKA (reference sequence). V lost 6 bases, J lost 0 bases, and 20 bases lay in between. The CDR3 covers 16 residues.

The chain links TRBV3-1 to TRBJ1-2; 7 positions agree with TRBD1. CDR1 LGHDT and CDR2 YNNKEL come from the germline V gene (reference sequence). This CDR3 has 14 amino acids. Trimming at V came to 3 bases and at J to 5 bases, leaving 6 bases not matched to a gene. CDR3 residues: CASSQTDRAYGYTF. As DNA, the CDR3 is TGTGCCAGCAGCCAGACAGACAGGGCGTATGGCTACACCTTC. Based on the CDR3 plus reference TRBV3-1 and TRBJ1-2, the full variable domain is DTAVSQTPKYLVTQMGNDKSIKCEQNLGHDTMYWYKQDSKKFLKIMFSYNNKELIINETVPNRFSPKSPDKAHLNLHINSLELGDSAVYFCASSQTDRAYGYTFGSGTRLTVV.

The V and J genes are TRBV18 and TRBJ1-2; 8 bases match TRBD1. Germline CDR1 and CDR2: KGHSH and LQKENI. The length of the CDR3 is 17 residues. J gave up 7 bases and V 4 bases, and 17 bases lay outside the gene matches. The CDR3 loop reads CASSRSTAGGKEFGYTF. The CDR3 bases are TGTGCCAGCTCACGTTCGACCGCAGGGGGCAAAGAGTTTGGCTACACCTTC.

The rearrangement uses TRBV20-1 and TRBJ1-2, with a possible D match to TRBD1 (5 bases). The germline CDR1 and CDR2 sequences are DFQATT and SNEGSKA (reference sequence). The V gene lost 1 base and the J gene lost 12 bases, with 18 bases spanning the gap. CDR3 size: 13 residues. As DNA, the CDR3 is TGCAGTGCTAGAGTACCCCCAGGGTTCGGAAACACCTTC. This codes for CSARVPPGFGNTF.

The V call is TRBV24-1, the J call TRBJ2-2, with D unclear. From germline, CDR1 is KGHDR and CDR2 SFDVKD. V lost 5 bases to trimming and J lost 5 bases, with 11 bases between them. This CDR3 spans 14 amino acids. CDR3 sequence: CATSGLAATGELFF. As DNA, the CDR3 is TGTGCCACCAGTGGACTTGCTGCGACCGGGGAGCTGTTTTTT.

The rearrangement joins TRBV20-1 to TRBJ2-1; D is unclear. V lost 3 bases and J lost 4, with 7 bases in between. The CDR3 runs 12 residues. The germline gives CDR1 DFQATT, CDR2 SNEGSKA (reference sequence). DNA of the CDR3: TGCAGTGCTAGCCTCGGGTACAATGAGCAGTTCTTC. Its protein product is CSASLGYNEQFF.

V and J are TRBV2 and TRBJ2-1, with unresolved D. The V and J ends lost 5 bases and 8 bases respectively, with 7 bases between them. The CDR3 has 11 amino acids. Germline V gene lookup returns CDR1 SNHLY and CDR2 FYNNEI. The DNA for the CDR3 is TGTGCCAGCAGTTTCCATGATGAGCAGTTCTTC. It codes for CASSFHDEQFF.

This sequence joins TRBV25-1 and TRBJ1-4, with 8 bases fitting TRBD1. Trimming cost V 9 bases and J 2 bases; bases outside gene matches: 8. The CDR3 extends over 15 amino acids. Germline assignment: CDR1 MGHDK and CDR2 SYGVNS. This CDR3 is CASQGQGGTNEKLFF. For the CDR3, the DNA is TGTGCCAGTCAAGGACAGGGTGGGACTAATGAAAAACTGTTTTTT.

V and J are TRBV29-1 and TRBJ2-5; tentative D call: TRBD1 (6 bases). V lost 6 bases and J 4 bases, leaving 15 bases between the germline ends. CDR1 is SQVTM, CDR2 ANQGSEA, per germline. The CDR3 sequence is 13 residues long. This CDR3 reads CSVGHTSGETQYF. The CDR3, as DNA: TGCAGCGTGGGACACACCTCGGGAGAGACCCAGTACTTC.

The chain is built from TRBV20-1 and TRBJ2-1, with D perhaps matching TRBD1 or TRBD2 (5 bases each). Trimming cost V 5 bases and J 4 bases, with 15 bases left between them. The CDR3 contains 14 residues. Per the germline V gene, CDR1 is DFQATT and CDR2 is SNEGSKA (reference sequence). CDR3 coding DNA: TGCAGTGCTCTCCGGGACCCGGCATACAATGAGCAGTTCTTC. It encodes CSALRDPAYNEQFF.

V is TRBV7-2 and J is TRBJ2-1; 10 positions agree with TRBD1. V lost 4 bases and J lost 14; bases outside the gene matches: 2. CDR1 SGHTA and CDR2 FQGNSA come from the germline V gene. This CDR3 is built from 11 residues. CDR3 sequence reads: CASSSDRGKFF. CDR3 nucleotides: TGTGCCAGCAGCTCGGACAGGGGGAAGTTCTTC.

The chain couples TRBV3-1 to TRBJ1-4, with unresolved D. Germline V gene data show CDR1 as LGHDT and CDR2 as YNNKEL (reference sequence). Trimming removed 1 base at V and 8 bases at J, with 11 bases between. The CDR3 spans 14 residues. CDR3 in amino acids: CASSQGARREKLFF. The CDR3 DNA follows: TGTGCCAGCAGCCAAGGAGCCCGCCGAGAAAAACTGTTTTTT.

J is TRBJ1-5 and V is TRBV28; no clear D. V lost 7 bases and J 2 bases, leaving 12 bases between the germline ends. CDR1 MDHEN and CDR2 SYDVKM come from the germline V gene. The CDR3 runs to 14 residues. Here the CDR3 reads CASKAGGGNQPQHF. The CDR3 DNA is TGTGCCAGCAAGGCGGGAGGCGGCAATCAGCCCCAGCATTTT.